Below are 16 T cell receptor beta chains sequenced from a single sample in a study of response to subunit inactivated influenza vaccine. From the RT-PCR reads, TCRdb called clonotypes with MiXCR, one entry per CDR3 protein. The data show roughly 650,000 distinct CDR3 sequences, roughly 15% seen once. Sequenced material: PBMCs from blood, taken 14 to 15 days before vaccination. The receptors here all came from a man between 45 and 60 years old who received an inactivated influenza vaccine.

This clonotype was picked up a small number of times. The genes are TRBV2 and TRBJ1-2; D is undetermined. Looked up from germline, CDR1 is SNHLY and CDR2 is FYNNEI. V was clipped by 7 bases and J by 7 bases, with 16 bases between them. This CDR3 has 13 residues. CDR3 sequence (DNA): TGTGCCAGCACCCGGGGTTCGTCGGGTGGCTACACCTTC. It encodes CASTRGSSGGYTF.

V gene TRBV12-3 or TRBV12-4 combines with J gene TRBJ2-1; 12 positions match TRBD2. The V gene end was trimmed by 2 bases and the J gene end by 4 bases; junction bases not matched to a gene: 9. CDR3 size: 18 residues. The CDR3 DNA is TGTGCCAGCAGTTTACGGACGACTAGCGGGAGTGGATACAATGAGCAGTTCTTC. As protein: CASSLRTTSGSGYNEQFF.

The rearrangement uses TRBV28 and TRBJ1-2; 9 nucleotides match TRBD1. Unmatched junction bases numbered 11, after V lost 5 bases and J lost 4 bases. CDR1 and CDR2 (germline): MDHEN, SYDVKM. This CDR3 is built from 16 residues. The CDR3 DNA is TGTGCCAGCAGTACGGTCCCGGGACAGGGATTCTATGGCTACACCTTC. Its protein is CASSTVPGQGFYGYTF.

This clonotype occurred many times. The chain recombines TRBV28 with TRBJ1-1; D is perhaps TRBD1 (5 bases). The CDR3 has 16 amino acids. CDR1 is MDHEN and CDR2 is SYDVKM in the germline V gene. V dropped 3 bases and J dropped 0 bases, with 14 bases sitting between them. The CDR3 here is CASSFHRSGLNTEAFF. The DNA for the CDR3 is TGTGCCAGCAGTTTTCACAGATCGGGGCTGAACACTGAAGCTTTCTTT. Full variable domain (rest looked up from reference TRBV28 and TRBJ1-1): DVKVTQSSRYLVKRTGEKVFLECVQDMDHENMFWYRQDPGLGLRLIYFSYDVKMKEKGDIPEGYSVSREKKERFSLILESASTNQTSMYLCASSFHRSGLNTEAFFGQGTRLTVV.

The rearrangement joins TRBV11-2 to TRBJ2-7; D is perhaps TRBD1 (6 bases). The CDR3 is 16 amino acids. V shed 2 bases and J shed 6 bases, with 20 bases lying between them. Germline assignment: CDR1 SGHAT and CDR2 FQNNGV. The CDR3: CASSLPLRQVVSEQYF. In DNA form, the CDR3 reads TGTGCCAGCAGCTTACCCCTGAGACAGGTAGTCTCCGAGCAGTACTTC.

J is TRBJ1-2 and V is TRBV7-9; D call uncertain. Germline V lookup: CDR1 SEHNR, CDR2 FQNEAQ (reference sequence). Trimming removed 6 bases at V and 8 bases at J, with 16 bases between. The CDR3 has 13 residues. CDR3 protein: CASREGPLGGYTF. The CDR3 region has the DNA TGTGCCAGCAGGGAAGGACCCCTTGGAGGCTACACCTTC. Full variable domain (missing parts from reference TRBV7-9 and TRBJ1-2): DTGVSQNPRHKITKRGQNVTFRCDPISEHNRLYWYRQTLGQGPEFLTYFQNEAQLEKSRLLSDRFSAERPKGSFSTLEIQRTEQGDSAMYLCASREGPLGGYTFGSGTRLTVV.

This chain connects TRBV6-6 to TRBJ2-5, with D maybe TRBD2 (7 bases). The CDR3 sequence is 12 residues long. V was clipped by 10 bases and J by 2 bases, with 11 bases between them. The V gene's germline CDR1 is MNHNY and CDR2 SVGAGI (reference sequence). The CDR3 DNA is TGTGCCACAAGGGGGGGGCAAGAGACCCAGTACTTC. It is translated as CATRGGQETQYF.

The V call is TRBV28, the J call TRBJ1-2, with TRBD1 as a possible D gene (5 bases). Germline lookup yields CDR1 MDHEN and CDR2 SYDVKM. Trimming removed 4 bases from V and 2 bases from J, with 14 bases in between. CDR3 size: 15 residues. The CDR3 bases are TGTGCCAGCAGTTCACACGGGACGGCAAACTATGGCTACACCTTC. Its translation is CASSSHGTANYGYTF.

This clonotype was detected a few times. The CDR3 spells CASSDTGPGQPQHF. The CDR3 coding sequence is TGTGCCAGCAGCGACACAGGGCCGGGGCAGCCCCAGCATTTT. This sequence joins TRBV2 and TRBJ1-5; D may be TRBD1 (6 bases). Trimming cost V 6 bases and J 7 bases, with 16 bases left between them. The CDR3 totals 14 residues. Germline CDR1 reads SNHLY; CDR2 reads FYNNEI.

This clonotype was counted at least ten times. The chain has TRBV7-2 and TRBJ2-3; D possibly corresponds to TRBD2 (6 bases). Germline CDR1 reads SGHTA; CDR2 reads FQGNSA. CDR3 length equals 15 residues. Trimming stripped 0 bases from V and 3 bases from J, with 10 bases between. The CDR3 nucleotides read TGTGCCAGCAGCTTAGCGTTGGGGGGAACAGATACGCAGTATTTT. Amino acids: CASSLALGGTDTQYF.

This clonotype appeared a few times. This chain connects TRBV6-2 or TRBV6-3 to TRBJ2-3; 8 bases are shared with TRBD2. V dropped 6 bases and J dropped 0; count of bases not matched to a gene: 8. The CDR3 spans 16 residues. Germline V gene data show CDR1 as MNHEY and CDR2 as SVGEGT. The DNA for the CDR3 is TGTGCCAGCAGACTTCGGGGGGGGCGAAGCACAGATACGCAGTATTTT. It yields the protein CASRLRGGRSTDTQYF.

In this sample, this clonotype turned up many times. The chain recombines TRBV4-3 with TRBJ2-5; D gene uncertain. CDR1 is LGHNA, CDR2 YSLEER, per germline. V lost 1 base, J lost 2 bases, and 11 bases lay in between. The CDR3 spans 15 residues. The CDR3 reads CASSQVSGIQETQYF. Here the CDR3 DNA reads TGCGCCAGCAGCCAAGTTTCAGGTATACAAGAGACCCAGTACTTC.

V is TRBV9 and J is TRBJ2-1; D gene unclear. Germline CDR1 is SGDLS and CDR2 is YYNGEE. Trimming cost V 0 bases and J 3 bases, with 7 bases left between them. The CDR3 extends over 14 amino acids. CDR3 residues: CASSVGQIYNEQFF. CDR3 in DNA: TGTGCCAGCAGCGTAGGACAAATCTACAATGAGCAGTTCTTC.

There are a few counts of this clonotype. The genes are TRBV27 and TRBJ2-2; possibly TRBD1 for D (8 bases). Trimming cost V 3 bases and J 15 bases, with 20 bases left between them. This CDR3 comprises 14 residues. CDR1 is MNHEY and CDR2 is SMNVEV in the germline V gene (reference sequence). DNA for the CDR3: TGTGCCAGCAGTTTCGCAAAAGGACAGGGAGGGGTGTTTTTT. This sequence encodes CASSFAKGQGGVFF.

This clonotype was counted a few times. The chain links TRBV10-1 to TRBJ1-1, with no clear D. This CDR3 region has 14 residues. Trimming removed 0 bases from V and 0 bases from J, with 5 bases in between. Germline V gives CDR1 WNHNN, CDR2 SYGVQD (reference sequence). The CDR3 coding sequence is TGCGCCAGCAGTGAGTCGAGGGTGAACACTGAAGCTTTCTTT. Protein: CASSESRVNTEAFF.

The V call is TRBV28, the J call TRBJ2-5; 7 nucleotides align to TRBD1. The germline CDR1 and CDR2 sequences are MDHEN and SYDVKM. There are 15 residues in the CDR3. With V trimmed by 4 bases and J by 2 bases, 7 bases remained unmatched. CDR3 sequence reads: CASSSARQGQETQYF. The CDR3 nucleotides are TGTGCCAGCAGTTCCGCACGACAGGGACAAGAGACCCAGTACTTC.